The 5 T cell receptor beta chains below come from one sample, sequenced in a study of T cells in Graves' hyperthyroidism and ophthalmopathy. What was amplified from RNA transcripts were TCR beta CDR3 regions. During a first-round RT-PCR of the TCR CDR3, the HTBI primer set was used. TCRdb analysed the multiplex PCR reads with MiXCR anew, one entry per CDR3 protein. The data contain about half a million distinct CDR3 sequences, 20% to 25% of them singletons. The material sequenced was blood. These receptors all come from a man younger than 35 with Graves' hyperthyroidism.

This clonotype was recorded at least ten times. CDR3 sequence reads: CASSFGRGDTEAFF. The CDR3 DNA is TGTGCCAGCAGTTTCGGGAGGGGGGACACTGAAGCTTTCTTT. V usage is TRBV12-3 or TRBV12-4 and J usage is TRBJ1-1, with D possibly TRBD1 on 6 matching bases. V lost 3 bases and J lost 3, with 11 bases in between. CDR3 size: 14 residues.

This clonotype showed up many times. The chain employs TRBV28 and TRBJ1-2, with D tentatively TRBD1 (5 bases). This CDR3 spans 15 amino acids. The V end lost 6 bases, the J end lost 4 bases, and 18 bases lay between the germline ends. The germline V gene has CDR1 MDHEN and CDR2 SYDVKM. CDR3 protein: CASSPQGLGFYGYTF. The CDR3 DNA reads as TGTGCCAGCAGCCCCCAGGGATTGGGGTTCTATGGCTACACCTTC.

This clonotype was found many times. The rearrangement joins TRBV20-1 to TRBJ1-2; 8 bases are a match to TRBD1. The CDR3 totals 13 residues. The germline V gene encodes CDR1 DFQATT and CDR2 SNEGSKA (reference sequence). The ends lost 4 bases at V and 6 bases at J; junction bases unmatched: 7. The CDR3 reads CSATLRTGNGYTF. The CDR3 DNA follows: TGCAGTGCTACCTTACGGACAGGGAATGGCTACACCTTC.

The J gene is TRBJ2-2, the V gene TRBV4-1; 10 nucleotides agree with TRBD2. J was trimmed by 5 bases and V by 5 bases; bases with no gene match: 8. Germline V gene data show CDR1 as MGHRA and CDR2 as YSYEKL. The CDR3 is 16 amino acids. The CDR3 is CASSNLAGEDTGELFF. CDR3 DNA sequence: TGCGCCAGCAGCAACCTAGCGGGAGAGGATACCGGGGAGCTGTTTTTT.

In this sample, this clonotype turned up many times. This chain uses TRBV6-5 with TRBJ1-1; D gene uncertain. There are 14 residues in the CDR3. V lost 0 bases, J lost 2 bases, and 7 bases lay in between. The germline CDR1 and CDR2 sequences are MNHEY and SVGAGI. The chain's CDR3 is CASSYSGSNTEAFF. Here the CDR3 DNA reads TGTGCCAGCAGTTACTCGGGCAGCAACACTGAAGCTTTCTTT.